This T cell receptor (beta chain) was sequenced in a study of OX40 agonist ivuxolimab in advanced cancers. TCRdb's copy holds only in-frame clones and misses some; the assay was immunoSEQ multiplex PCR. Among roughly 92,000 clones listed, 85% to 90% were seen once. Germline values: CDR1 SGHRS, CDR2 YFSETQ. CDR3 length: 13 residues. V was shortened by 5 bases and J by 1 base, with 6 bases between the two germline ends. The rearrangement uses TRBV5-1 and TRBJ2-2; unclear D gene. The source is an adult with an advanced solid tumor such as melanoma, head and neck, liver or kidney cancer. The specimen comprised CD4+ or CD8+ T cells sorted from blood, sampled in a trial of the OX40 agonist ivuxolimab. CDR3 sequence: CASSSQNTGELFF. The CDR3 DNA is TGCGCCAGCAGTAGTCAGAACACCGGGGAGCTGTTTTTT.